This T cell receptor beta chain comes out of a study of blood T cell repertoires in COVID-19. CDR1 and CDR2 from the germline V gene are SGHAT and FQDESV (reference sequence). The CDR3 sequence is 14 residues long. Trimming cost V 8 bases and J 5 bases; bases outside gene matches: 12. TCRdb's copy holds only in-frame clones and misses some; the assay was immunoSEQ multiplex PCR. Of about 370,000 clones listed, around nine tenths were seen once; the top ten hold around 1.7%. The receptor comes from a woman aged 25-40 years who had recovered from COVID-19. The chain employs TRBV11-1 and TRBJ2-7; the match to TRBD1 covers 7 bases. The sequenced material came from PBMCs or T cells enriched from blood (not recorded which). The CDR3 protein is CASRRGTGVHEQYF. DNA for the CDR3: TGTGCCAGCCGAAGGGGAACAGGGGTTCACGAGCAGTACTTC.